This TCR beta chain was captured by sequencing in a study of cytomegalovirus exposure and HLA in healthy donors. Overall study results and limits: The study reported that TCR beta sequences accurately predicted HLA-A and HLA-B alleles in most subjects. Common viral pathogens (according to a later analysis) appeared linked to several of the most significant clusters. Some TCR beta chains (164 of them) were listed as cytomegalovirus-associated.

CDR1 is MDHEN, CDR2 SYDVKM, per germline. The CDR3 loop spans 14 amino acids. V was pared by 6 bases and J by 4 bases, with 6 bases of the junction left unmatched. This clone was observed a handful of times. Its antigen remains unknown. The PCR ran on 60 Vbeta and 13 Jbeta primers. Authors' methods: In a later analysis, the count reached 75 million to 90 million unique TCR beta chains, with approximately 11 million shared. Libraries were prepared by immunoSEQ multiplex PCR; TCRdb keeps only in-frame clonotypes and omits some of them. V and J calls and clone size are those listed in that table; D and trimming were worked out from the DNA. The sample holds over 150,000 clones, 77% seen once.

The TCR comes from a woman aged 55 to 70 in good health and CMV-seropositive. Sequencing was done on a sample of PBMCs. This chain uses TRBV28 with TRBJ2-4; 7 bases map to TRBD2. The CDR3 loop reads CASRAGLVKNIQYF. The CDR3 DNA reads as TGTGCCAGCAGGGCCGGACTAGTGAAAAACATTCAGTACTTC.